This TCR beta chain was profiled in a study of OX40 agonist ivuxolimab in advanced cancers. Study overall: Dosing consisted of intravenous ivuxolimab at 0.01 to 10 mg/kg every 2 weeks.

Germline CDR1 is MNHEY and CDR2 is SMNVEV (reference sequence). V was shortened by 0 bases and J by 1 base, with 13 bases between the two germline ends. The CDR3 has 16 amino acids. This clone appeared once. The sample carries other DNA sequences with the same CDR3. Patients were ineligible given autoimmune disease history or systemic immunosuppression. Method: immunoSEQ multiplex PCR; TCRdb's copy keeps in-frame clones and lacks some. The table records about 46,000 clones, 90% to 95% of them present only once. The sample consisted of CD4+ or CD8+ T cells sorted from blood, taken in a trial of the OX40 agonist ivuxolimab. This clonotype was sampled from an adult with an advanced solid tumor such as melanoma, head and neck, liver or kidney cancer. This sequence joins TRBV27 and TRBJ2-7, with D possibly being TRBD1 or TRBD2 (6 bases each). This CDR3 is CASSLSGQGRSYEQYV. CDR3 DNA: TGTGCCAGCAGTTTATCGGGGCAGGGGAGGTCCTACGAGCAGTACGTC.